Presented here are 8 T cell receptor beta chains from one specimen sequenced in a study of blood T cell repertoires in COVID-19. Clones were sequenced by immunoSEQ multiplex PCR, and TCRdb holds only the in-frame ones, with some missing. This table has 110,000 to 150,000 clones, 70% to 90% appearing once. Sample: peripheral blood. These receptors came from a woman older than 75 with acute or convalescent COVID-19.

This chain joins TRBV5-1 and TRBJ1-3; D may be TRBD1 (6 bases). The germline V gene encodes CDR1 SGHRS and CDR2 YFSETQ. The CDR3 runs 16 residues. The V gene lost 4 bases and the J gene lost 0 bases, with 14 bases spanning the gap. CDR3 sequence (DNA): TGCGCCAGCAGCAAAGGGGACATCTACTCTGGAAACACCATATATTTT. Its protein is CASSKGDIYSGNTIYF.

The genes are TRBV4-1 and TRBJ1-5; 7 bases match TRBD1. Unmatched junction bases numbered 13, after V lost 5 bases and J lost 6 bases. CDR3 length: 16 amino acids. Germline V gene sequence: CDR1 MGHRA, CDR2 YSYEKL. This chain's CDR3 is CASSSSSGGSGQPQHF. The CDR3 DNA is TGCGCCAGCAGCTCCTCTTCAGGGGGTTCGGGTCAGCCCCAGCATTTT.

This clone occurred a few times. This rearrangement joins TRBV13 to TRBJ1-3; D is perhaps TRBD1 (6 bases). Germline lookup yields CDR1 PRHDT and CDR2 FYEKMQ (reference sequence). The CDR3 is made up of 16 amino acids. V lost 2 bases, J lost 0 bases, and 11 bases lay in between. Written as DNA, the CDR3 is TGTGCCAGCAGCTTATCAGGGGTACTCTCTGGAAACACCATATATTTT. Residues: CASSLSGVLSGNTIYF.

J is TRBJ2-3 and V is TRBV20-1; 8 bases line up with TRBD2. Germline values: CDR1 DFQATT, CDR2 SNEGSKA (reference sequence). Trimming removed 3 bases from V and 4 bases from J; junction bases left unmatched: 6. The CDR3 contains 14 residues. The CDR3 DNA follows: TGCAGTGCTAGTAATCCGGGGGGGCCAGATACGCAGTATTTT. The encoded protein is CSASNPGGPDTQYF.

This clone was picked up one time. J is TRBJ1-1 and V is TRBV9; 7 nucleotides line up with TRBD1. The germline V gene has CDR1 SGDLS and CDR2 YYNGEE. There are 15 residues in the CDR3. V was pared by 3 bases and J by 1 base, with 6 bases of the junction left unmatched. This chain's CDR3 is CASSETGAKNTEAFF. The CDR3, as DNA: TGTGCCAGCAGCGAAACAGGGGCGAAGAACACTGAAGCTTTCTTT. Using reference TRBV9 and TRBJ1-1 for the parts outside the CDR3, the full variable domain is DSGVTQTPKHLITATGQRVTLRCSPRSGDLSVYWYQQSLDQGLQFLIQYYNGEERAKGNILERFSAQQFPDLHSELNLSSLELGDSALYFCASSETGAKNTEAFFGQGTRLTVV.

V usage is TRBV27 and J usage is TRBJ1-1; possible D gene TRBD1, 6 bases. CDR1 and CDR2 (germline): MNHEY, SMNVEV (reference sequence). CDR3 length equals 14 residues. The V gene lost 3 bases and the J gene lost 1 base, with 9 bases spanning the gap. Written as DNA, the CDR3 is TGTGCCAGCAGTTTCAGGGGACAGAACACTGAAGCTTTCTTT. This translates into CASSFRGQNTEAFF.

Details on this clone: Relative to the germline gene, one junction end is altered; a read error may explain this. The chain's CDR3 is CASSKRGGDTEELFF. CDR3 coding DNA: TGTGCCAGCAGCAAGCGGGGGGGCGACACCGAGGAGCTGTTTTTT. The V and J genes are TRBV7-3 and TRBJ2-2; 10 nucleotides match TRBD2. This CDR3 is built from 15 residues. The V gene's germline CDR1 is SGHTA and CDR2 FQGTGA.

This chain links TRBV6-5 with TRBJ2-7; TRBD1 matches 9 bases. Germline V gene sequence: CDR1 MNHEY, CDR2 SVGAGI. With V trimmed by 5 bases and J by 2 bases, 4 bases remained unmatched. The CDR3 has 14 amino acids. The CDR3 is CASSRDRVTYEQYF. The CDR3 DNA sequence: TGTGCCAGCAGTCGGGACAGGGTGACCTACGAGCAGTACTTC.